The clone carrying this T cell receptor beta chain has more than one count but fewer than ten. The antigen remains unidentified. The entry originates in a study of siplizumab effects on memory and regulatory T cells. Overall study findings and caveats: Siplizumab significantly lowered the alloreactive sequences that could be traced to unstimulated CD4+ memory cells. Mappable alloreactive CD4+ clones averaged 68.8% Treg-derived with siplizumab versus around 25% in controls.

CDR3 length equals 11 residues. Trimming removed 5 bases at V and 11 bases at J, with 12 bases between. Germline values: CDR1 SNHLY, CDR2 FYNNEI. The study assayed 95,000 to 100,000 TCR templates per sample. TCRdb's table, derived via immunoSEQ multiplex PCR, lists solely in-frame clones and lacks some. The repertoire has approximately 92,000 clones, just under 95% of them found once; the top ten carry about 1.5%. The sample comprised non-Treg CD4+ T cells sorted from blood. This clonotype was sampled from a human donor in good health. This chain uses TRBV2 with TRBJ1-1; D uncertain. The CDR3 DNA follows: TGTGCCAGCAGTACTAGCGTTGGTGCTTTCTTT. This sequence encodes CASSTSVGAFF.